These T cell receptor beta chains were read from a single sample in a study of T cells in Graves' hyperthyroidism and ophthalmopathy. TCRdb reprocessed the multiplex PCR reads via MiXCR and lists one record per CDR3 protein. The table has 150,000 or so distinct CDR3 sequences, approximately 24% seen once. The sample was blood. The receptors come from a woman between 50 and 59 years old with Graves' hyperthyroidism that later progressed to Graves' ophthalmopathy. CDR3s include the opening cysteine and the closing phenylalanine or tryptophan. The order of the fields is CDR3 DNA, CDR3 protein, D gene, clone size, V gene, J gene. A D gene is named only where the DNA matches it firmly. Some rows mark clone size as missing; the rest say once, few, many or name a class of expanded clone.

DNA: TGCAGTGCTATACAGGGTTACGAGCAGTACTTC; CDR3: CSAIQGYEQYF; D: .; size: .; V: TRBV20-1; J: TRBJ2-7
DNA: TGCAGTGCTATTTCAGCTAGCGAGCGCACAGATACGCAGTATTTT; CDR3: CSAISASERTDTQYF; D: .; size: many; V: TRBV20-1; J: TRBJ2-3
DNA: TGTGCCAGCAGTTTAGTGGACAGAAGAAACTACAATGAGCAGTTCTTC; CDR3: CASSLVDRRNYNEQFF; D: .; size: .; V: TRBV28; J: TRBJ2-1
DNA: TGCAGTGCTAGAGATCTGAGCCCGTACGAGCAGTACTTC; CDR3: CSARDLSPYEQYF; D: .; size: many; V: TRBV20-1; J: TRBJ2-7
DNA: TGTGCCAGCAGTGTGAGGGCAGGAACGAACACTGAAGCTTTCTTT; CDR3: CASSVRAGTNTEAFF; D: .; size: many; V: TRBV2; J: TRBJ1-1
DNA: TGTGCCAGCAGCCCCCGACCGGGACTAGCGGGAGCCTATGAGCAGTTCTTC; CDR3: CASSPRPGLAGAYEQFF; D: TRBD2; size: many; V: TRBV4-2; J: TRBJ2-1
DNA: TGTGCCAGCAGCTTACAGGGAAATGGCTACACCTTC; CDR3: CASSLQGNGYTF; D: .; size: few; V: TRBV3-1; J: TRBJ1-2
DNA: TGTGCCAGCAGCCAAAATGGGGCGGGAGGGAGGTCCTACAATGAGCAGTTCTTC; CDR3: CASSQNGAGGRSYNEQFF; D: TRBD2; size: .; V: TRBV3-1; J: TRBJ2-1
DNA: TGTGCCAGCAGTTATAATCAGCCCCAGCATTTT; CDR3: CASSYNQPQHF; D: .; size: many; V: TRBV28; J: TRBJ1-5
DNA: TGTGCCAGCAGCTTAGCTAGCGGGAGAGGAGGGGGTGAGCAGCTCTTC; CDR3: CASSLASGRGGGEQLF; D: TRBD2; size: many; V: TRBV7-6; J: TRBJ2-1
DNA: TGTGCCAGCAGGACCGGGACAGAGACCTACGAGCAGTACTTC; CDR3: CASRTGTETYEQYF; D: TRBD1; size: many; V: TRBV6-1; J: TRBJ2-7
DNA: TGTGCCACCCAGCTAGAATTGAACACTGAAGCTTTCTTT; CDR3: CATQLELNTEAFF; D: .; size: .; V: TRBV10-3; J: TRBJ1-1
DNA: TGTGCCAGCAGGATCGGGATTGGGGAGCTGTTTTTT; CDR3: CASRIGIGELFF; D: .; size: many; V: TRBV6-1; J: TRBJ2-2
DNA: TGCAGTGCTGATTTACTTAGCGGGATCTCCTACAATGAGCAGTTCTTC; CDR3: CSADLLSGISYNEQFF; D: TRBD2; size: few; V: TRBV20-1; J: TRBJ2-1
DNA: TGCGCCAGCAGCGGAACAGGGACCAATGAGCAGTTCTTC; CDR3: CASSGTGTNEQFF; D: .; size: many; V: TRBV5-1; J: TRBJ2-1
DNA: TGTGCCAGCGGGGGACTAGCGGGAGGGCCCTACGAGCAGTACTTC; CDR3: CASGGLAGGPYEQYF; D: TRBD2; size: .; V: TRBV12-3/TRBV12-4; J: TRBJ2-7
DNA: TGTGCCAGCAGTGGGTCCCGGGGGCCCCAGCATTTT; CDR3: CASSGSRGPQHF; D: .; size: many; V: TRBV2; J: TRBJ1-5
DNA: TGTGCCAGTAGTATTCAGGACACCGCCGTGGGGACCCAGTACTTC; CDR3: CASSIQDTAVGTQYF; D: .; size: many; V: TRBV19; J: TRBJ2-5
DNA: TGTGCCAGTAACACAGGGGCTAGGACTAGCGGTTACGAGCAGTACTTC; CDR3: CASNTGARTSGYEQYF; D: TRBD2; size: many; V: TRBV7-3; J: TRBJ2-7